Each of the 28 T cell receptor beta chains below was sequenced from the same sample in a study of blood T cell repertoires in COVID-19. Sequenced by immunoSEQ multiplex PCR; TCRdb stores in-frame clones only, minus some. Of roughly 320,000 clones in the sample, around 85% were seen once. Sequencing was done on a sample of peripheral blood. Every receptor here comes from a human donor in a cohort sampled during active COVID-19.

The rearrangement links TRBV12-5 to TRBJ1-5; no firm D call. The CDR3 length is 12 residues. Germline CDR1 reads LGHNT; CDR2 reads FRNRAP. The ends were cut back, 5 bases at V and 4 bases at J, with 6 bases in the middle. The DNA of the CDR3 is TGTGCTAGTGGTCCACTAAATCAGCCCCAGCATTTT. Amino acid sequence: CASGPLNQPQHF.

The chain joins TRBV5-1 to TRBJ1-1; weak D call: TRBD1 (5 bases). The CDR3 extends over 11 amino acids. Germline CDR1 and CDR2: SGHRS and YFSETQ. With 2 bases removed from V and 7 bases from J, the gap between germline ends came to 6 bases. This chain's CDR3 is CASSFDSEAFF. The CDR3 DNA follows: TGCGCCAGCAGCTTTGACAGTGAAGCTTTCTTT.

The rearrangement links TRBV21-1 to TRBJ1-2; the D segment call TRBD1 is taken from the table without a DNA check. TRBV21-1 is classified as a pseudogene. The CDR3 sequence is 13 residues long. This chain's CDR3 is CASSIRQMHGYTF. The CDR3 DNA reads as TGTGCCAGCAGCATTAGACAGATGCATGGCTACACCTTC.

V is TRBV5-1 and J is TRBJ1-2, with 7 bases matching TRBD1. The CDR3 runs to 15 residues. CDR1 is SGHRS, CDR2 YFSETQ, per germline. The V gene end was trimmed by 5 bases and the J gene end by 6 bases; junction bases not matched to a gene: 13. CDR3 in amino acids: CASSFVRQGMDGYTF. CDR3 bases: TGCGCCAGCAGTTTTGTTCGACAGGGAATGGATGGCTACACCTTC.

This clone was seen only once. V gene TRBV21-1 combines with J gene TRBJ1-5; the table's D gene call, TRBD1, was not cross checked with the DNA. TRBV21-1 is noted as a pseudogene. The CDR3 has 18 amino acids. In DNA form, the CDR3 reads TGTGCCAGCAGCAAAGCTTACCGGGACAGGGGGCGCGGGCAGCCCCAGCATTTT. Translated: CASSKAYRDRGRGQPQHF.

The chain recombines TRBV28 with TRBJ2-7; tentative D call: TRBD2 (6 bases). V gave up 6 bases and J gave up 1 base, with 13 bases separating them. The CDR3 consists of 14 residues. CDR1 is MDHEN and CDR2 is SYDVKM in the germline V gene. The CDR3, as DNA: TGTGCCAGCAGCGAATGGGGGAGGTCCTACGAGCAGTACTTC. Residues: CASSEWGRSYEQYF.

The chain joins TRBV12-3 or TRBV12-4 to TRBJ2-1; D call uncertain. Trimming stripped 6 bases from V and 8 bases from J, with 14 bases between. The CDR3 consists of 13 residues. The CDR3 DNA reads as TGTGCCAGCAGCTCTAGTACTGGAGATGAGCAGTTCTTC. It specifies CASSSSTGDEQFF.

The chain couples TRBV6-5 to TRBJ1-2; D may be TRBD1 (6 bases). The germline V gene encodes CDR1 MNHEY and CDR2 SVGAGI. The CDR3 spans 15 residues. Trimming pared 5 bases from V and 2 bases from J, leaving 15 bases between. The CDR3: CASSPGQTTNYGYTF. As DNA, the CDR3 is TGTGCCAGCAGTCCCGGACAGACTACAAACTATGGCTACACCTTC.

The chain couples TRBV5-5 to TRBJ1-4; D possibly corresponds to TRBD1 (6 bases). CDR1 and CDR2 from the germline V gene are SGHKS and YYEKEE (reference sequence). V lost 3 bases and J 4 bases, leaving 10 bases between the germline ends. The CDR3 runs to 14 residues. The CDR3 spells CASSYGQFNEKLFF. DNA of the CDR3: TGTGCCAGCAGCTACGGACAGTTTAATGAAAAACTGTTTTTT.

This chain connects TRBV30 to TRBJ2-2, with 7 bases matching TRBD1. With 4 bases clipped from V and 1 base from J, the junction kept 12 bases outside the gene matches. Germline CDR1 GTSNPN, CDR2 SVGIG (reference sequence). The CDR3 covers 17 residues. CDR3: CAWTLMSGQLNTGELFF. For the CDR3, the DNA is TGTGCCTGGACCCTAATGTCGGGACAGCTGAACACCGGGGAGCTGTTTTTT.

The chain has TRBV27 and TRBJ2-3; 7 bases match TRBD2. J was trimmed by 7 bases and V by 3 bases; bases with no gene match: 4. The CDR3 consists of 13 residues. CDR1 MNHEY and CDR2 SMNVEV come from the germline V gene (reference sequence). In nucleotides, the CDR3 is TGTGCCAGCAGTTTCCAGGGAGGGAATACGCAGTATTTT. It yields the protein CASSFQGGNTQYF.

Comment on this clone: A junction boundary mismatches the germline segment, possibly from a read error. For the CDR3, the DNA is TGTGCCAGCACTTACCTCGGGACAGGGGACACAGATACGCAGTATTTT. Amino acids: CASTYLGTGDTDTQYF. The rearrangement links TRBV6-2 or TRBV6-3 to TRBJ2-3; TRBD1 matches 10 bases. This CDR3 is 16 amino acids long. CDR1 MNHEY and CDR2 SVGEGT come from the germline V gene.

The V and J genes are TRBV27 and TRBJ1-1; 7 bases map to TRBD1. Per the germline V gene, CDR1 is MNHEY and CDR2 is SMNVEV (reference sequence). J was trimmed by 4 bases and V by 6 bases; bases with no gene match: 8. This CDR3 contains 14 residues. The CDR3 DNA follows: TGTGCCAGCAGGGTGAGGGGGCGAGGCACTGAAGCTTTCTTT. This codes for CASRVRGRGTEAFF.

The chain links TRBV27 to TRBJ1-3; 9 bases align to TRBD1. Trimming removed 4 bases from V and 6 bases from J; junction bases left unmatched: 7. Looked up from germline, CDR1 is MNHEY and CDR2 is SMNVEV (reference sequence). The CDR3 covers 15 residues. DNA of the CDR3: TGTGCCAGCAGTTCCTACGGACAGGGGCAAAACACCATATATTTT. This codes for CASSSYGQGQNTIYF.

This sequence joins TRBV11-3 and TRBJ2-2; 9 bases map to TRBD2. CDR1 SGHNT and CDR2 YENEEA come from the germline V gene. This CDR3 has 16 amino acids. The V gene end was trimmed by 5 bases and the J gene end by 2 bases; junction bases not matched to a gene: 6. In nucleotides, the CDR3 is TGTGCCAGCAGCAATAGCGGGGGCACCAACACCGGGGAGCTGTTTTTT. This sequence encodes CASSNSGGTNTGELFF.

V and J are TRBV18 and TRBJ2-3, with D possibly TRBD1 on 6 matching bases. Germline loops: CDR1 KGHSH, CDR2 LQKENI. V lost 8 bases and J lost 3, with 12 bases in between. CDR3 length: 13 residues. The DNA for the CDR3 is TGTGCCAGCCACAGGGCAAGTACAGATACGCAGTATTTT. This translates into CASHRASTDTQYF.

The J gene is TRBJ1-4, the V gene TRBV14; D uncertain. Germline CDR1 is SGHDN and CDR2 is FVKESK. The germline V and J ends were trimmed by 1 base and 7 bases, with 4 bases remaining between them. This CDR3 contains 12 residues. CDR3 region: CASSQAGEKLFF. In DNA form, the CDR3 reads TGTGCCAGCAGCCAAGCGGGTGAAAAACTGTTTTTT.

This rearrangement joins TRBV20-1 to TRBJ2-7, with D perhaps TRBD1 (6 bases). Trimming removed 3 bases from V and 2 bases from J, with 20 bases in between. CDR3 length equals 16 residues. From germline, CDR1 is DFQATT and CDR2 SNEGSKA (reference sequence). CDR3 in amino acids: CSASKHKAGDPYEQYF. The CDR3 DNA reads as TGCAGTGCTAGTAAGCACAAGGCAGGGGATCCCTACGAGCAGTACTTC.

The J gene is TRBJ2-7, the V gene TRBV13, with a possible D match to TRBD2 (5 bases). The CDR3 is 13 residues long. V was trimmed by 9 bases and J by 5 bases, leaving 17 bases between them. From germline, CDR1 is PRHDT and CDR2 FYEKMQ (reference sequence). CDR3 nucleotide sequence: TGTGCCAGGACCACAGAGTACGGGGACGAGCAGTACTTC. Protein sequence: CARTTEYGDEQYF.

This chain connects TRBV21-1 to TRBJ2-7; the table's D call, TRBD2, was not checked against the DNA. TRBV21-1 is described as a pseudogene. The CDR3 is 15 residues long. The DNA for the CDR3 is TGTGCCAGCAGCAAATGGGGAGAGAGCTCCTACGAGCAGTACTTC. The encoded protein is CASSKWGESSYEQYF.

The chain links TRBV14 to TRBJ2-1; 9 positions match TRBD2. Germline CDR1 reads SGHDN; CDR2 reads FVKESK. V lost 6 bases, J lost 8 bases, and 8 bases stayed unmatched. CDR3 length: 14 residues. CDR3 sequence: CASRAAGGPYEQFF. CDR3 nucleotides: TGTGCCAGCAGGGCTGCGGGGGGGCCGTATGAGCAGTTCTTC. The variable domain in full, with the rest retrieved from reference TRBV14 and TRBJ2-1, is EAGVTQFPSHSVIEKGQTVTLRCDPISGHDNLYWYRRVMGKEIKFLLHFVKESKQDESGMPNNRFLAERTGGTYSTLKVQPAELEDSGVYFCASRAAGGPYEQFFGPGTRLTVL.

The chain combines TRBV27 with TRBJ2-7, with 11 bases identical to TRBD1. Germline V lookup: CDR1 MNHEY, CDR2 SMNVEV (reference sequence). The J segment lost 6 bases and the V segment lost 5 bases, leaving 9 bases of the junction unmatched. The CDR3 has 15 residues. CDR3 sequence reads: CASSAQRTGGGEQYF. The CDR3 DNA follows: TGTGCCAGCAGTGCTCAGAGGACAGGGGGCGGCGAGCAGTACTTC.

V usage is TRBV28 and J usage is TRBJ2-3; D uncertain. There are 13 residues in the CDR3. V shed 3 bases and J shed 3 bases, with 7 bases lying between them. Germline CDR1 MDHEN, CDR2 SYDVKM. The CDR3 DNA sequence: TGTGCCAGCAGTTTTACAGCAACAGATACGCAGTATTTT. The encoded protein is CASSFTATDTQYF. The entire variable domain, with the rest obtained from reference TRBV28 and TRBJ2-3, is as follows: DVKVTQSSRYLVKRTGEKVFLECVQDMDHENMFWYRQDPGLGLRLIYFSYDVKMKEKGDIPEGYSVSREKKERFSLILESASTNQTSMYLCASSFTATDTQYFGPGTRLTVL.

The count of this clone is one. The CDR3 region is CASSSPPRNTIYF. In DNA, the CDR3 is TGTGCCAGCAGCTCTCCCCCTAGGAACACCATATATTTT. The rearrangement joins TRBV9 to TRBJ1-3, with D uncertain. V was clipped by 4 bases and J by 7 bases, with 12 bases between them. Germline V gene lookup returns CDR1 SGDLS and CDR2 YYNGEE. This CDR3 spans 13 amino acids.

This clone was observed once. CDR3: CASSPPGTSTGTQYF. The CDR3 bases are TGTGCCAGCTCACCGCCCGGGACTAGCACCGGGACCCAGTACTTC. The V call is TRBV18, the J call TRBJ2-5; TRBD2 agrees at 9 bases. V was clipped by 3 bases and J by 7 bases; unmatched bases: 9. Looked up from germline, CDR1 is KGHSH and CDR2 is LQKENI. This CDR3 has 15 residues.

The rearrangement joins TRBV19 to TRBJ1-2; TRBD1 aligns across 7 bases. Germline V CDR1 and CDR2: LNHDA, SQIVND (reference sequence). The CDR3 contains 13 residues. The trim removed 6 bases at V and 5 bases at J, leaving 6 bases unmatched. The DNA for the CDR3 is TGTGCCAGTAGAATCCAGGGGGATTATGGCTACACCTTC. Protein sequence: CASRIQGDYGYTF.

V gene TRBV10-1 combines with J gene TRBJ2-7; D uncertain. The CDR3 has 12 amino acids. Germline lookup yields CDR1 WNHNN and CDR2 SYGVQD (reference sequence). V gave up 4 bases and J gave up 6 bases, with 10 bases separating them. DNA of the CDR3: TGCGCCAGCAGTGTTTCACCGCGCGAGCAGTACTTC. The encoded protein is CASSVSPREQYF.

This sequence joins TRBV4-2 and TRBJ2-2; D uncertain. The CDR3 runs 15 residues. Trimming removed 1 base at V and 7 bases at J, with 13 bases between. The germline V gene encodes CDR1 LGHNA and CDR2 YNFKEQ. The DNA of the CDR3 is TGTGCCAGCAGCCAAGCTAGTATTCTCGGCGGGGAGCTGTTTTTT. Amino acid sequence: CASSQASILGGELFF.